The 10 T cell receptor beta chains presented below share a single source sample, sequenced in a study of cytomegalovirus exposure and HLA in healthy donors (TCRdb year 2017). The library was obtained by the immunoSEQ multiplex PCR assay. This is the immuneACCESS table as TCRdb keeps it, with only in-frame sequences that have V and J called. A part of the clones is gone; compared with another copy, unresolved V genes explain less than half, and the rest is unexplained. Counted in this sample were some 170,000 clones; roughly 86% of them appeared once. The top ten clones comprise approximately 2.6% of the sample. The sequenced sample was PBMCs. Receptors originate from a man between 18 and 35 years old in good health and CMV-seropositive.

This rearrangement joins TRBV5-1 to TRBJ2-5; TRBD1 matches at 8 bases. The CDR3 consists of 15 residues. After removal of 1 base from V and 5 bases from J, the junction contained 7 bases not matched to a gene. Germline V CDR1 and CDR2: SGHRS, YFSETQ. The CDR3 loop reads CASSLPGGPSETQYF. CDR3 bases: TGCGCCAGCAGCTTGCCAGGGGGCCCTTCGGAGACCCAGTACTTC.

V usage is TRBV7-2 and J usage is TRBJ1-6; D is ambiguous. The germline V and J ends were trimmed by 5 bases and 7 bases, with 21 bases remaining between them. The CDR3 contains 17 residues. CDR1 is SGHTA and CDR2 is FQGNSA in the germline V gene. The CDR3 here is CASSPGGERFVNSPLHF. CDR3 DNA sequence: TGTGCCAGCAGCCCAGGTGGGGAGCGTTTCGTCAATTCACCCCTCCACTTT.

The CDR3 sequence is CASSSRTGPIANYGYTF. The CDR3 DNA reads TGTGCCAGCAGTTCCCGGACAGGGCCCATAGCTAACTATGGCTACACCTTC. This sequence joins TRBV28 and TRBJ1-2; 8 positions agree with TRBD1. The CDR3 is made up of 17 amino acids. Trimming at V came to 4 bases and at J to 0 bases, leaving 10 bases not matched to a gene. The germline V gene has CDR1 MDHEN and CDR2 SYDVKM.

The chain employs TRBV19 and TRBJ1-5, with a possible D match to TRBD1 (6 bases). The CDR3 extends over 15 amino acids. Deletions cut 1 base from V and 6 bases from J, with 13 bases between. CDR1 and CDR2 from the germline V gene are LNHDA and SQIVND (reference sequence). CDR3 amino acids: CASSIGGRGAQPQHF. DNA of the CDR3: TGTGCCAGTAGTATAGGAGGCAGGGGCGCTCAGCCCCAGCATTTT.

The genes are TRBV5-4 and TRBJ1-4, with a possible D match to TRBD1 (6 bases). This CDR3 comprises 15 residues. Germline values: CDR1 SGHNT, CDR2 YYREEE (reference sequence). Trimming took off 3 bases at V and 4 bases at J, with 13 bases between the two ends. The CDR3 DNA reads as TGTGCCAGCAGCTCACGACAGGACGGTAATGAAAAACTGTTTTTT. Translated, it gives CASSSRQDGNEKLFF. Together with reference TRBV5-4 and TRBJ1-4, the CDR3 gives the full variable domain: ETGVTQSPTHLIKTRGQQVTLRCSSQSGHNTVSWYQQALGQGPQFIFQYYREEENGRGNFPPRFSGLQFPNYSSELNVNALELDDSALYLCASSSRQDGNEKLFFGSGTQLSVL.

The chain joins TRBV30 to TRBJ2-7, with TRBD2 matching over 8 bases. The CDR3 contains 15 residues. CDR1 is GTSNPN, CDR2 SVGIG, per germline (reference sequence). V shed 2 bases, J shed 1 base, and the junction held 7 bases outside the gene matches. The chain's CDR3 is CAWSNPPSGSYEQYF. The CDR3, as DNA: TGTGCCTGGAGTAACCCCCCTAGCGGGTCCTACGAGCAGTACTTC.

The chain carries TRBV28 and TRBJ2-7, with D possibly TRBD2 on 5 matching bases. The germline gives CDR1 MDHEN, CDR2 SYDVKM. The length of the CDR3 is 17 residues. Trimming shortened V by 2 bases and J by 9 bases, and 26 bases separated the two germline ends. In DNA form, the CDR3 reads TGTGCCAGCAGTTTAGGTTGGGGTCAGGCCGTCGGTCGGGGGCAGTACTTC. Amino acid sequence: CASSLGWGQAVGRGQYF.

This chain joins TRBV28 and TRBJ1-1; D gene uncertain. The CDR3 loop spans 15 amino acids. With 3 bases removed from V and 3 bases from J, the gap between germline ends came to 14 bases. CDR1 and CDR2 (germline): MDHEN, SYDVKM. The CDR3 bases are TGTGCCAGCAGTTTGATGGGTGGCGCGGACACTGAAGCTTTCTTT. This encodes CASSLMGGADTEAFF.

This clone was counted once. The chain employs TRBV9 and TRBJ1-2; maybe TRBD1 (6 bases). This CDR3 is built from 10 residues. V lost 5 bases and J 12 bases, leaving 11 bases between the germline ends. CDR1 SGDLS and CDR2 YYNGEE come from the germline V gene. This CDR3 is CASSQGYDTF. The CDR3 bases are TGTGCCAGCAGTCAGGGGTATGACACCTTC.

The chain combines TRBV9 with TRBJ1-2; 7 nucleotides align to TRBD1. CDR3 length: 15 amino acids. The V gene's germline CDR1 is SGDLS and CDR2 YYNGEE. Losses at the gene ends were 2 bases for V and 4 bases for J; bases not matched to a gene: 8. The CDR3 DNA is TGTGCCAGCAGCGTTGGGTCTTGGACAGGCTATGGCTACACCTTC. It translates to CASSVGSWTGYGYTF.